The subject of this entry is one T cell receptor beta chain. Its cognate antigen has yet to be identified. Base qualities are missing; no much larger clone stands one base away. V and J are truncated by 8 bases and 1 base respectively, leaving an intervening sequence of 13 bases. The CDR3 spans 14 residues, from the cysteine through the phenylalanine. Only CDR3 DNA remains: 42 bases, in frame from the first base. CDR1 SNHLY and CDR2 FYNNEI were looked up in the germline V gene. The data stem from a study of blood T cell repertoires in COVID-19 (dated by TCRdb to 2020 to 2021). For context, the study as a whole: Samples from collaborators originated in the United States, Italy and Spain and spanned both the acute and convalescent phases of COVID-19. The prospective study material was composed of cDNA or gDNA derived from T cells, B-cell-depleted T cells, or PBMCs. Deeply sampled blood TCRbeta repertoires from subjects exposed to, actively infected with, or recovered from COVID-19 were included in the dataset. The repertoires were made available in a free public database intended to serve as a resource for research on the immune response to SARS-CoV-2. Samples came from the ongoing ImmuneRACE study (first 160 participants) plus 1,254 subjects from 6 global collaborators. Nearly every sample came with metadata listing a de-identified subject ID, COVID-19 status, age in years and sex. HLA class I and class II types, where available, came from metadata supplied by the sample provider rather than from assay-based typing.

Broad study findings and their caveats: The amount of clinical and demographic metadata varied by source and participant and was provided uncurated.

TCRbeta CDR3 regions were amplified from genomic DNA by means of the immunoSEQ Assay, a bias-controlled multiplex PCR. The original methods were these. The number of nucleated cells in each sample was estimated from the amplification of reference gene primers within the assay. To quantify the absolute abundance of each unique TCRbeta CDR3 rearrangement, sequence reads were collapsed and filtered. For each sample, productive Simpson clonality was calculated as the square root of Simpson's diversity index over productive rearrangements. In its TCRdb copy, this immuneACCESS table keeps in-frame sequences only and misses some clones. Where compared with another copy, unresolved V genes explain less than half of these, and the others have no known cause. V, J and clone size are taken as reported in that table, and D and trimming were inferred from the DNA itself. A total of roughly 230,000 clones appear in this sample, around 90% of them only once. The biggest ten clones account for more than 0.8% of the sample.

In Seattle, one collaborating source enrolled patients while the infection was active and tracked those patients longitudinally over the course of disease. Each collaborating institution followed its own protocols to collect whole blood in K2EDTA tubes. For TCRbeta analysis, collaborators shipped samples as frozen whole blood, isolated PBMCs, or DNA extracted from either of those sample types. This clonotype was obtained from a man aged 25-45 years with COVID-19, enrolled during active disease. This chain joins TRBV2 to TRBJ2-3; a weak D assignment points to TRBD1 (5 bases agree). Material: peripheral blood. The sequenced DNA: TGTGCCAGCCTAGGACAACCCCGCACAGATACGCAGTATTTT. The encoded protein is CASLGQPRTDTQYF. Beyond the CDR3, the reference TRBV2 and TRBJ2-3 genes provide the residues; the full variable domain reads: EPEVTQTPSHQVTQMGQEVILRCVPISNHLYFYWYRQILGQKVEFLVSFYNNEISEKSEIFDDQFSVERPDGSNFTLKIRSTKLEDSAMYFCASLGQPRTDTQYFGPGTRLTVL.